These T cell receptor beta chains were read from a single sample in a study of T cell repertoires in cytomegalovirus infection. TCRdb fed the reads into MiXCR, producing one record per CDR3 protein. The sample lists 570,000 or so distinct CDR3 sequences; approximately 40% were seen once. For these receptors, no antigen is known. Sequencing was performed on cultured PBMCs, taken from culture after CMV antigen stimulation. The receptors stem from a human donor in good health (CMV status not recorded). Some clones in this sample may be carry-over from other donors' samples. Each CDR3 is given with its conserved first and last residue. D genes are given only for firm matches. Clone sizes are given selectively: once, few, many, or a class where the clone is expanded.

V,size,D,J,DNA,CDR3
TRBV7-2,few,NA,TRBJ1-3,TGTGCCAGCAGCCCCACGGTCCCCAGGGACTCTGGAAACACCATATATTTT,CASSPTVPRDSGNTIYF
TRBV5-4,NA,NA,TRBJ2-2,TGTGCCAGCAGCTTGGCGGGGGTCGGGGGGCGCACCGGGGAGCTGTTTTTT,CASSLAGVGGRTGELFF
TRBV19,many,NA,TRBJ1-1,TGTGCCAGTAGTATTGGACGGAACACTGAAGCTTTCTTT,CASSIGRNTEAFF
TRBV19,few,NA,TRBJ1-5,TGTGCCAGTGGGGTCTATAGCAATCAGCCCCAGCATTTT,CASGVYSNQPQHF
TRBV6-1,NA,TRBD2,TRBJ2-3,TGTGCCAGCAGTGAACGGGTAGCGGGGGTCACAGATACGCAGTATTTT,CASSERVAGVTDTQYF
TRBV20-1,few,NA,TRBJ2-7,TGCAGTGCTAGACAGTTCCGCTCCTACGAGCAGTACTTC,CSARQFRSYEQYF
TRBV7-8,NA,TRBD1,TRBJ2-1,TGTGCCAGCGGTAGGGGGCTCACGAATGAGCAGTTCTTC,CASGRGLTNEQFF
TRBV7-9,few,NA,TRBJ2-5,TGTGCCAGCAATAGCTTACGAAGGGGACAAGAGACCCAGTACTTC,CASNSLRRGQETQYF
TRBV29-1,NA,NA,TRBJ2-5,TGCAGCGCCTCGACAGCCCAAGAGACCCAGTACTTC,CSASTAQETQYF
TRBV7-9,few,TRBD2,TRBJ2-1,TGTGCCAGCAGCCCTACCGGGACTAGCTCCTACAATGAGCAGTTCTTC,CASSPTGTSSYNEQFF
TRBV27,few,NA,TRBJ1-5,TGTGCCAGCAGTAGCCGTGGGCAGGGATGGTATCAGCCCCAGCATTTT,CASSSRGQGWYQPQHF
TRBV7-2,many,NA,TRBJ2-3,TGTGCCAGCAGCACTCGTAGCGGCTTTAGCACAGATACGCAGTATTTT,CASSTRSGFSTDTQYF
TRBV7-2,NA,TRBD2,TRBJ2-1,TGTGCCTGCAGCTTTTTAGAGCGGGAGCCGGGCAATGAGCAGTTCTTC,CACSFLEREPGNEQFF
TRBV6-1,NA,TRBD1,TRBJ1-1,TGTGCCAGCAGTAACCCCGCGACAGGGGGAGCTTTCTTT,CASSNPATGGAFF
TRBV6-1,NA,TRBD1,TRBJ2-7,TGTGCCAGCAGTAGGACAGGGGAACAGTACTTC,CASSRTGEQYF
TRBV18,NA,NA,TRBJ2-7,TGTGCCAGCTCACCACGATCAGAAGGCTACTACGAGCAGTACTTC,CASSPRSEGYYEQYF
TRBV11-3,NA,TRBD2,TRBJ2-5,TGTGCCAGCAGCGTGTCCGGGACTAGCGGCCAAGAGACCCAGTACTTC,CASSVSGTSGQETQYF
TRBV6-6,NA,NA,TRBJ2-7,TGTGCCAGCAGGTCTACAGGGACTCATGAGCAGTACTTC,CASRSTGTHEQYF
TRBV6-1,NA,TRBD1,TRBJ1-4,TGTGCCAGCTCGGGACAGGCAACAACTAATGAAAAACTGTTTTTT,CASSGQATTNEKLFF
TRBV7-7,NA,NA,TRBJ2-2,TGTGCCAGCAGCCCACGTGGAGGGGGGGCTATCGGGGAGCTGTTTTTT,CASSPRGGGAIGELFF
TRBV27,few,NA,TRBJ1-1,TGTGCCAGCAGTCAGGACACCCGAAACACTGAAGCTTTCTTT,CASSQDTRNTEAFF
TRBV12-3/TRBV12-4,once,NA,TRBJ1-4,TGTGCCAGCAGTCCAGAGGGGAATGAAAAACTGTTTTTT,CASSPEGNEKLFF
TRBV7-9,NA,TRBD2,TRBJ2-1,TGTGCCTGCAGCTTCCCACGGGCGGGAGAGGCGAATGAGCAGTTCTTC,CACSFPRAGEANEQFF
TRBV28,few,TRBD1,TRBJ1-4,TGTGCCAGCAGTTTACCCGGGACAGCCCGTGAAAAACTGTTTTTT,CASSLPGTAREKLFF
TRBV18,NA,NA,TRBJ2-2,TGTGCCAGCTCAAGTCTCACCGGGGAGCTGTTTTTT,CASSSLTGELFF
TRBV19,NA,NA,TRBJ2-7,TGTGCCAGTAGTATATCGGCCAGCTCCTACGAGCAGTACTTC,CASSISASSYEQYF
TRBV28,few,TRBD1,TRBJ1-6,TGTGCCAGCAGTCCATCAGGGGGGAGTTCACCCCTCCACTTT,CASSPSGGSSPLHF
TRBV28,few,TRBD1,TRBJ2-3,TGTGCCAGCAGTCACAGGGGGCCCACAGATACGCAGTATTTT,CASSHRGPTDTQYF
TRBV7-9,few,NA,TRBJ1-5,TGTGCCAGCAGCTTGAAAGAGGTAGAGCCCCAGCATTTT,CASSLKEVEPQHF
TRBV11-2,few,NA,TRBJ2-3,TGTGCCAGCAGCTCCAGGCTCGACGGCCGCACAGATACGCAGTATTTT,CASSSRLDGRTDTQYF
TRBV2,few,NA,TRBJ2-7,TGTGCCAGCAATGCACGGGGCGGACTTTACGAGCAGTACTTC,CASNARGGLYEQYF
TRBV5-6,NA,TRBD1,TRBJ1-1,TGTGCCAGCAGCTTGGCGGGGACAGGGGATGGCACTGAAGCTTTCTTT,CASSLAGTGDGTEAFF
TRBV6-2/TRBV6-3,NA,TRBD1,TRBJ2-1,TGTGCCAGCAGTCCACCCGTAGACAGGGGAGGTCGGGGTGAGCAGTTCTTC,CASSPPVDRGGRGEQFF
TRBV12-3/TRBV12-4,NA,NA,TRBJ1-2,TGTGCCAGCAGTTTATTGTTCCTGGGGACCCCTAACTATGGCTACACCTTC,CASSLLFLGTPNYGYTF
TRBV6-5,few,TRBD1,TRBJ2-7,TGTGCCAGCAGTCCCGGGGGACAGGAGGCTACCGAGCAGTACTTC,CASSPGGQEATEQYF
TRBV7-2,NA,NA,TRBJ2-7,TGTGCCAGCAGCCCCGGGGTGCTGGGGGAGCAGTACTTC,CASSPGVLGEQYF
TRBV12-3/TRBV12-4,NA,NA,TRBJ1-1,TGTGCCAGCAGTTTATTGGGGGGCTCTGACACTGAAGCTTTCTTT,CASSLLGGSDTEAFF
TRBV7-2,NA,TRBD2,TRBJ2-2,TGTGCCAGCAAGCTAGCGGGAGTGGGCACCGGGGAGCTGTTTTTT,CASKLAGVGTGELFF
TRBV14,few,TRBD1,TRBJ1-2,TGTGCCAGCAGCCCGAGCCCCCTGTCCACAAGGACAGGGGCCTATGGCTACACCTTC,CASSPSPLSTRTGAYGYTF
TRBV2,NA,NA,TRBJ1-1,TGTGCCAGCAGTGAAGCGCTTCGGGTTTTAAAAACTGAAGCTTTCTTT,CASSEALRVLKTEAFF
TRBV5-1,NA,TRBD1,TRBJ2-5,TGCGCCAGTCGTACAGGGGGGTTAGAGACCCAGTACTTC,CASRTGGLETQYF
TRBV30,NA,TRBD2,TRBJ2-3,TGTGCCTGGAGTGTACGCCTAGCGGGAGGTAGAGATACGCAGTATTTT,CAWSVRLAGGRDTQYF
TRBV7-6,NA,TRBD2,TRBJ2-7,TGTGCCAGCAGCTTAAGGCTAGCGGGGGGAGTGTACGAGCAGTACTTC,CASSLRLAGGVYEQYF
TRBV7-9,few,TRBD2,TRBJ2-7,TGTGCCAGCAGCTTACCCGGGACTAGCGGGGGTTACTCCTACGAGCAGTACTTC,CASSLPGTSGGYSYEQYF
TRBV18,NA,NA,TRBJ2-1,TGTGCCAGCTCACCTCTTAGCGGCTCCTACAATGAGCAGTTCTTC,CASSPLSGSYNEQFF
TRBV6-2/TRBV6-3,NA,TRBD2,TRBJ2-1,TGTGCCAGCAGTTTGGGACTAGCGGGAACGTATGAGCAGTTCTTC,CASSLGLAGTYEQFF
TRBV9,NA,NA,TRBJ2-5,TGTGCCAGCAGCGTAGTGCCGCAGGGGACCCAGTACTTC,CASSVVPQGTQYF
TRBV4-3,NA,TRBD2,TRBJ2-3,TGCGCCAGCAGCCAAACACTAGCGGGAGGGCCGAATACGCAGTATTTT,CASSQTLAGGPNTQYF
TRBV7-6,few,NA,TRBJ2-1,TGTGCCAGCAGCTGGGGGGTTAGGGGGAATGAGCAGTTCTTC,CASSWGVRGNEQFF
TRBV18,NA,NA,TRBJ2-7,TGTGCCAGCTCCCAGGTCTCAGGGACATACGAGCAGTACTTC,CASSQVSGTYEQYF
TRBV7-2,few,NA,TRBJ2-2,TGTGCCAGCAGCTTCACGCGGGACAACACCGGGGAGCTGTTTTTT,CASSFTRDNTGELFF
TRBV19,NA,TRBD1,TRBJ2-3,TGTGCCAGTAGTATGCTTCGACAGGGACCTAGCACAGATACGCAGTATTTT,CASSMLRQGPSTDTQYF